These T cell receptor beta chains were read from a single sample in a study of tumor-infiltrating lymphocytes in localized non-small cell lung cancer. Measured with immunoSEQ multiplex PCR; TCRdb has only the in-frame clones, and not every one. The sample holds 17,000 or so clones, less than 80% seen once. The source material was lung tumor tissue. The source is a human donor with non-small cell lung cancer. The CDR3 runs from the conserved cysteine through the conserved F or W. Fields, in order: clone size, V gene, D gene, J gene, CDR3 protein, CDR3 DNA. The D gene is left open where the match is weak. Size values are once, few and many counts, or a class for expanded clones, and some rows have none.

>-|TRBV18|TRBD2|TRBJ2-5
CASSPTGLAGTQETQYF
TGTGCCAGCTCACCTACTGGACTAGCGGGAACACAAGAGACCCAGTACTTC
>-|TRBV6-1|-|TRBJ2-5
CASSEEQGLASETQYF
TGTGCCAGCAGTGAAGAACAAGGACTGGCTTCGGAGACCCAGTACTTC
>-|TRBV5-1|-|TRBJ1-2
CASSLTGNNYGYTF
TGCGCCAGCAGCTTGACAGGGAATAACTATGGCTACACCTTC
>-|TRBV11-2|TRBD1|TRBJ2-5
CASSADRGRETQYF
TGTGCCAGCAGCGCCGACAGGGGCAGAGAGACCCAGTACTTC
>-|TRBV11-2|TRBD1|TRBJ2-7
CASSSPGQGYEQYF
TGTGCCAGCAGCTCGCCGGGACAGGGCTACGAGCAGTACTTC
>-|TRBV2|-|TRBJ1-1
CASSKQGKGTEAFF
TGTGCCAGCAGTAAACAGGGTAAGGGCACTGAAGCTTTCTTT
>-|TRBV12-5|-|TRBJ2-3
CATGTLDTQYF
TGTGCTACTGGAACCCTAGATACGCAGTATTTT
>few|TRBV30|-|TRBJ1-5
CAWSYRDWGPQHF
TGTGCCTGGAGTTACAGGGACTGGGGGCCCCAGCATTTT
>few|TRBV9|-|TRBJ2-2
CASSRVDTGELFF
TGTGCCAGCAGCAGGGTGGACACCGGGGAGCTGTTTTTT
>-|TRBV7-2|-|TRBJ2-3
CASSFLRSTDTQYF
TGTGCCAGCAGCTTTTTGCGGAGCACAGATACGCAGTATTTT
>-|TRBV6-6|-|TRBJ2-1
CASSPDRYNEQFF
TGTGCCAGCAGTCCCGACAGGTACAATGAGCAGTTCTTC
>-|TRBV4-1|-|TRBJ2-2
CASSQLTYTGELFF
TGCGCCAGCAGCCAATTGACATACACCGGGGAGCTGTTTTTT
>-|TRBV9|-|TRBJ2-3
CASSAGLAGFTDTQYF
TGTGCCAGCAGCGCCGGATTGGCGGGGTTCACAGATACGCAGTATTTT
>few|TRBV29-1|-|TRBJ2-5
CSVVRTQETQYF
TGCAGCGTTGTTCGTACACAAGAGACCCAGTACTTC
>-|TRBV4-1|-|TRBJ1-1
CASSQGGFMQGRRTEAFF
TGCGCCAGCAGCCAAGGCGGGTTTATGCAGGGTAGGAGAACTGAAGCTTTCTTT
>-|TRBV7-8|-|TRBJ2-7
CASSLQGLIPYEQYF
TGTGCCAGCAGCTTACAGGGGTTGATCCCCTACGAGCAGTACTTC
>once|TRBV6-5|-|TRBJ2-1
CASSRANEQFF
TGTGCCAGCAGCCGAGCCAATGAGCAGTTCTTC
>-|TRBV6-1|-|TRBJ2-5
CASSEYREETQYF
TGTGCCAGCAGTGAATACAGGGAAGAGACCCAGTACTTC
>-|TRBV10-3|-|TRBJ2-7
CAIGEGHSYEQYF
TGTGCCATCGGCGAGGGACACTCCTACGAGCAGTACTTC
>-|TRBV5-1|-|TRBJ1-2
CASSLGQASGYTF
TGCGCCAGCAGCTTGGGGCAGGCTAGCGGCTACACCTTC
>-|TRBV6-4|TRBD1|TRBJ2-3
CASSEGQGADTQYF
TGTGCCAGCAGTGAGGGACAGGGGGCAGATACGCAGTATTTT
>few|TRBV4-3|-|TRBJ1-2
CASSQDLGYYGYTF
TGCGCCAGCAGCCAAGATCTGGGATACTATGGCTACACCTTC
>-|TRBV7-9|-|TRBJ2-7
CASGLGGQDYEQYF
TGTGCCAGCGGACTCGGTGGCCAGGACTACGAGCAGTACTTC
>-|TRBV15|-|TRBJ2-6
CATSSGRSGANVLTF
TGTGCCACCAGCTCGGGGCGCTCTGGGGCCAACGTCCTGACTTTC
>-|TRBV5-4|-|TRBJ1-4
CASSMDITNEKLFF
TGTGCCAGCAGTATGGACATTACTAATGAAAAACTGTTTTTT
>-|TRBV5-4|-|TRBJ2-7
CASSASRWGSSYEQYF
TGTGCCAGCAGCGCTAGTCGGTGGGGCAGCTCCTACGAGCAGTACTTC
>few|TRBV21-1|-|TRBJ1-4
CASSNVGEKLFF
TGTGCCAGCAGCAATGTCGGTGAAAAACTGTTTTTT
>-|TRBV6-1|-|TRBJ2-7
CASSEAESYEQYF
TGTGCCAGCAGTGAGGCGGAGTCCTACGAGCAGTACTTC
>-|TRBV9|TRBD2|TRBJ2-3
CASSGDGGSGRTDTQYF
TGTGCCAGCAGCGGAGACGGTGGGAGCGGGAGGACAGATACGCAGTATTTT
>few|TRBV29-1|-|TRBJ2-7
CSSRRRYEQYF
TGCAGCTCACGTCGGCGGTACGAGCAGTACTTC
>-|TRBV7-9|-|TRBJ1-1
CASSLIIPGYFF
TGTGCCAGCAGCTTGATAATCCCGGGATACTTCTTT
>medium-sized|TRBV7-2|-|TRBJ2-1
CASSLGWSYNEQFF
TGTGCCAGCAGCTTGGGGTGGTCCTACAATGAGCAGTTCTTC
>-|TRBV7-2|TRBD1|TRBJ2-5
CASSLGYRGWSGTQYF
TGTGCCAGCAGCTTAGGCTACAGGGGATGGTCGGGGACCCAGTACTTC
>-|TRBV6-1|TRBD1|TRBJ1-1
CASSESYRGNTEAFF
TGTGCCAGCAGTGAATCATACAGGGGGAACACTGAAGCTTTCTTT
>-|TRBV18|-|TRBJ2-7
CASSPSDSFPNEQYF
TGTGCCAGCTCACCCTCGGACAGCTTCCCTAACGAGCAGTACTTC
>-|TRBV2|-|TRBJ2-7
CASRTKTGTTYEQYF
TGTGCCAGCAGAACGAAGACCGGGACAACCTACGAGCAGTACTTC
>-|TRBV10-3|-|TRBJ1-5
CAIRPGLESNQPQHF
TGTGCCATCAGGCCGGGACTTGAGAGCAATCAGCCCCAGCATTTT
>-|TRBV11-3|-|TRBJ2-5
CASSPGLDAQETQYF
TGTGCCAGCTCACCAGGTTTGGACGCACAAGAGACCCAGTACTTC